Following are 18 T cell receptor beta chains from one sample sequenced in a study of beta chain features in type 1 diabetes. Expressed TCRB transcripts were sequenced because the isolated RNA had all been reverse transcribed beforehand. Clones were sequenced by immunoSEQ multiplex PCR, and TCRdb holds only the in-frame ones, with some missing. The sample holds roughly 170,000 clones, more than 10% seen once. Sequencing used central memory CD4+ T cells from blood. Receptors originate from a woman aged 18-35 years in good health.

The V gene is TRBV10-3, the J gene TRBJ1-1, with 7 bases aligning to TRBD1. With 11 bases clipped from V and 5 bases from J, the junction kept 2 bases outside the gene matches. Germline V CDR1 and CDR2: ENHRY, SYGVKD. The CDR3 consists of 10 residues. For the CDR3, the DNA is TGTGCCGCAGGGGGTACTGAAGCTTTCTTT. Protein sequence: CAAGGTEAFF.

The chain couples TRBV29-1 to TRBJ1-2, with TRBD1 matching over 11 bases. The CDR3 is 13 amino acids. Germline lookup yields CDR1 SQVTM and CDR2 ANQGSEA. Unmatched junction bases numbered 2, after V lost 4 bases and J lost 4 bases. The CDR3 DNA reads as TGCAGCGTTGCGGACAGGGGGCTCTATGGCTACACCTTC. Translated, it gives CSVADRGLYGYTF. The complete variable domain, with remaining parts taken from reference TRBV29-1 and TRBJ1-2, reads SAVISQKPSRDICQRGTSLTIQCQVDSQVTMMFWYRQQPGQSLTLIATANQGSEATYESGFVIDKFPISRPNLTFSTLTVSNMSPEDSSIYLCSVADRGLYGYTFGSGTRLTVV.

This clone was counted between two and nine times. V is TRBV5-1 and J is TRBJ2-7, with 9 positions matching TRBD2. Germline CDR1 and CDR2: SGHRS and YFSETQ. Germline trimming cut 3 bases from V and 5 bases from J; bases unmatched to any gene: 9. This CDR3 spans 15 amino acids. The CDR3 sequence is CASSSQRGANNEQYF. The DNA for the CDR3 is TGCGCCAGCAGCTCCCAGCGGGGGGCGAATAACGAGCAGTACTTC.

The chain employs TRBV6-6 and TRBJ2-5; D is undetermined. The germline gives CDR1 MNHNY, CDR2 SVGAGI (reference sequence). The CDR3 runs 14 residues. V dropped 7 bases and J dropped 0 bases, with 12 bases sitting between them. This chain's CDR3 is CASKADLYQETQYF. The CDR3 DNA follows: TGTGCCAGCAAGGCTGACTTGTACCAAGAGACCCAGTACTTC.

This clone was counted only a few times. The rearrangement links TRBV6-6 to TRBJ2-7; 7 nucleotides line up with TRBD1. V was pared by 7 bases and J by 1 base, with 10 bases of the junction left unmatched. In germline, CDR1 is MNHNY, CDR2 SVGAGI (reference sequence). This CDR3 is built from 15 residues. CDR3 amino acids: CASTDDRVGSYEQYF. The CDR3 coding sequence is TGTGCCAGCACCGACGACAGGGTTGGATCCTACGAGCAGTACTTC.

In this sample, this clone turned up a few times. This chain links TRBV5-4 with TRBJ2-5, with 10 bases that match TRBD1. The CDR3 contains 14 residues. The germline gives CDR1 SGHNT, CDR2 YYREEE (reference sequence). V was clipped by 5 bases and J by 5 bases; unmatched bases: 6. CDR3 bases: TGTGCCAGCAGGATGACAGGGGGCGAGGAGACCCAGTACTTC. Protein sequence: CASRMTGGEETQYF.

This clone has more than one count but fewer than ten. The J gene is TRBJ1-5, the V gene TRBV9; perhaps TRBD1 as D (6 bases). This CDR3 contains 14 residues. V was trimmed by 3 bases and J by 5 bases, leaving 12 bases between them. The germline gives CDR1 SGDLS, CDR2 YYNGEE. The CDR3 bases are TGTGCCAGCAGCGGGACAGACACCTATCAGCCCCAGCATTTT. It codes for CASSGTDTYQPQHF.

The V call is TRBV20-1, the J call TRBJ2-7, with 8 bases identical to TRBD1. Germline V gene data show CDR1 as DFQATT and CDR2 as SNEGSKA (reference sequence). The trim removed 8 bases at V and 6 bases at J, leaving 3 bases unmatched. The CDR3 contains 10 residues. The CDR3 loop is CSNDRGEQYF. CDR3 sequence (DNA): TGCAGTAATGACAGGGGCGAGCAGTACTTC.

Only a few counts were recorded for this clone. The CDR3 DNA reads TGCAGCGTCCTAACTAGCGGGTACAGCACAGATACGCAGTATTTT. Its protein is CSVLTSGYSTDTQYF. The chain employs TRBV29-1 and TRBJ2-3, with 9 nucleotides matching TRBD2. Trimming removed 6 bases from V and 0 bases from J; junction bases left unmatched: 7. This CDR3 has 15 amino acids. Germline lookup yields CDR1 SQVTM and CDR2 ANQGSEA.

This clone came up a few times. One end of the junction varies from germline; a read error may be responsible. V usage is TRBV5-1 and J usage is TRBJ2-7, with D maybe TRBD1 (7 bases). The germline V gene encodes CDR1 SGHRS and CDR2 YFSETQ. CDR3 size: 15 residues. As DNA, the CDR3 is TGTGCCAGCAGCTACAGGGGTGGGGGACTCCTCGAGCAGTACTTC. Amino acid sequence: CASSYRGGGLLEQYF.

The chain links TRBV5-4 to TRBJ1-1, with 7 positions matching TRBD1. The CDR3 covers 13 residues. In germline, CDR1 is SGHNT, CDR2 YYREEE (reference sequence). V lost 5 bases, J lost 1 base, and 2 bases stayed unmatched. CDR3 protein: CASRGTANTEAFF. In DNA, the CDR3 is TGTGCCAGCAGGGGGACAGCGAACACTGAAGCTTTCTTT.

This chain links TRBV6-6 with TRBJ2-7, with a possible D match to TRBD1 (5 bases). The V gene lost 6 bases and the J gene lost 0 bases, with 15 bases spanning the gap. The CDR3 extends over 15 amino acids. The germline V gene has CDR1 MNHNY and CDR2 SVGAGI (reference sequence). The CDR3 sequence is CASSLDNSASYEQYF. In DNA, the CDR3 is TGTGCCAGCAGCCTGGACAATTCAGCCTCCTACGAGCAGTACTTC.

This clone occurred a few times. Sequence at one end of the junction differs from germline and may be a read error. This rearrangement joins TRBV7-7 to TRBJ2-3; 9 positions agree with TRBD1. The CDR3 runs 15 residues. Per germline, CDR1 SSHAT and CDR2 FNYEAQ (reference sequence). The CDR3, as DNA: TGTGCTAGCAGCTTGACAGGGGGGACGGCAGATACGCAGTATTTT. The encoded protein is CASSLTGGTADTQYF.

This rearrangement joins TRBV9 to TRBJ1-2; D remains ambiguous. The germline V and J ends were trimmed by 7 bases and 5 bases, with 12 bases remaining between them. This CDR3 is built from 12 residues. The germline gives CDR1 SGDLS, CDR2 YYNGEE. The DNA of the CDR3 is TGTGCCAGCCCGGGAGGGAGTTATGGCTACACCTTC. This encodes CASPGGSYGYTF.

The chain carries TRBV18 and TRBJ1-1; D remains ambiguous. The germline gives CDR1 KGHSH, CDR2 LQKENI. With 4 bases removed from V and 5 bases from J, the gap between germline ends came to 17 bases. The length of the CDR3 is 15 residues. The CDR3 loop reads CASSRESGGRTEAFF. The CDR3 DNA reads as TGTGCCAGCTCACGGGAATCGGGAGGTCGGACTGAAGCTTTCTTT.

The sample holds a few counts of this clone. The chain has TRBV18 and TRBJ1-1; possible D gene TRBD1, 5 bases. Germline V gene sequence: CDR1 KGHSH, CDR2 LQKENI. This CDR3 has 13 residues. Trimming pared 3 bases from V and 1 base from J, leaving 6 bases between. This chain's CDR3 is CASSPRGNTEAFF. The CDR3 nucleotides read TGTGCCAGCTCACCTAGGGGGAACACTGAAGCTTTCTTT.

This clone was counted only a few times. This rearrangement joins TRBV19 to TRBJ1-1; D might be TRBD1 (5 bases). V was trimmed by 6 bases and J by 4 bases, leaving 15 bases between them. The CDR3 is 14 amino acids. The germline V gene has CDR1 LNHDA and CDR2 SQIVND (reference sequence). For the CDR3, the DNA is TGTGCCAGTAGGGACCCAGGAAGGGGCACTGAAGCTTTCTTT. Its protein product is CASRDPGRGTEAFF.

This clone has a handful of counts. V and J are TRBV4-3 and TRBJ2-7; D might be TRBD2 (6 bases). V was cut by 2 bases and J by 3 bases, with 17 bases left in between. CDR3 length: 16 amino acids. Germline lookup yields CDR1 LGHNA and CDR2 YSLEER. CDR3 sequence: CASSQQTGVWGYEQYF. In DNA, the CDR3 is TGCGCCAGCAGCCAACAAACGGGGGTCTGGGGCTACGAGCAGTACTTC.